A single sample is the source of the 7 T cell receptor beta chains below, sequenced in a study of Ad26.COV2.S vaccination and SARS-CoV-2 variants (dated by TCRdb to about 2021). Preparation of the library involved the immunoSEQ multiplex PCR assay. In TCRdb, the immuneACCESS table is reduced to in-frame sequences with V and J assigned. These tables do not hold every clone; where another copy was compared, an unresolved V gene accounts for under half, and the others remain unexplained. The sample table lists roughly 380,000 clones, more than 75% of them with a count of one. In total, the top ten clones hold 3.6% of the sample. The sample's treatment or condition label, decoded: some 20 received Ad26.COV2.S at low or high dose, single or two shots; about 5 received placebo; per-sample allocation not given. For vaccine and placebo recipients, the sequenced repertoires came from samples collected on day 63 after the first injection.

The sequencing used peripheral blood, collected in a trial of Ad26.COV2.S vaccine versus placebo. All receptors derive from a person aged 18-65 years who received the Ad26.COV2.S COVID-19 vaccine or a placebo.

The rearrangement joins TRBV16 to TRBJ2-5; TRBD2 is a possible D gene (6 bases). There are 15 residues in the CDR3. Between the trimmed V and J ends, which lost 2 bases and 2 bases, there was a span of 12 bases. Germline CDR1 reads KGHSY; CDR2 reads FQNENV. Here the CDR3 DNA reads TGTGCCAGCAGCCAACCAGGAGGGGCACAAGAGACCCAGTACTTC. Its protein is CASSQPGGAQETQYF. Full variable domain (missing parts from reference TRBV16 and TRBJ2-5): GEEVAQTPKHLVRGEGQKAKLYCAPIKGHSYVFWYQQVLKNEFKFLISFQNENVFDETGMPKERFSAKCLPNSPCSLEIQATKLEDSAVYFCASSQPGGAQETQYFGPGTRLLVL.

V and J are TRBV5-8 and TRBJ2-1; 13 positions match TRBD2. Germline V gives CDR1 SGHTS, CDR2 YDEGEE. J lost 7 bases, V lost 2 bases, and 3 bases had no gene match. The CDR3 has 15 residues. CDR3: CASSFTSGGANEQFF. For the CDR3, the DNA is TGTGCCAGCAGCTTTACTAGCGGGGGGGCAAATGAGCAGTTCTTC.

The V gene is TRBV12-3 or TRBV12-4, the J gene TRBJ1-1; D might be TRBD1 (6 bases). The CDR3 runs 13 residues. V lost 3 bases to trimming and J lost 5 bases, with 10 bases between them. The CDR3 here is CASSFTGWTEAFF. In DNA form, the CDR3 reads TGTGCCAGCAGTTTCACAGGGTGGACTGAAGCTTTCTTT.

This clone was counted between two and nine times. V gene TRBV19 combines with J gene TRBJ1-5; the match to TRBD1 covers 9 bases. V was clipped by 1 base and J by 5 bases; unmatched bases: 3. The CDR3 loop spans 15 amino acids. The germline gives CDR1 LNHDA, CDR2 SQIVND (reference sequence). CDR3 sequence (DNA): TGTGCCAGTAGTATAGTGGGACAGGGAGATCAGCCCCAGCATTTT. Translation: CASSIVGQGDQPQHF. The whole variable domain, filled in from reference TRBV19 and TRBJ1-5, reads DGGITQSPKYLFRKEGQNVTLSCEQNLNHDAMYWYRQDPGQGLRLIYYSQIVNDFQKGDIAEGYSVSREKKESFPLTVTSAQKNPTAFYLCASSIVGQGDQPQHFGDGTRLSIL.

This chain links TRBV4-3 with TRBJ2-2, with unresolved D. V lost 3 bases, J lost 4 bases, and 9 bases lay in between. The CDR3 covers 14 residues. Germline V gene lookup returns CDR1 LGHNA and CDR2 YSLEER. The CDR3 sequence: CASSQTRITGELFF. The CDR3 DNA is TGCGCCAGCAGCCAGACGAGAATCACCGGGGAGCTGTTTTTT.

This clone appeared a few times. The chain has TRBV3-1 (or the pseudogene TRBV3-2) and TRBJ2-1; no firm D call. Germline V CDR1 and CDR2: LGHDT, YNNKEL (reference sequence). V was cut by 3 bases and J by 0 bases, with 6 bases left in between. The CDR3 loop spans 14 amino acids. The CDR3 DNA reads TGTGCCAGCAGCCACTCGGTCTCCTACAATGAGCAGTTCTTC. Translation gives CASSHSVSYNEQFF.

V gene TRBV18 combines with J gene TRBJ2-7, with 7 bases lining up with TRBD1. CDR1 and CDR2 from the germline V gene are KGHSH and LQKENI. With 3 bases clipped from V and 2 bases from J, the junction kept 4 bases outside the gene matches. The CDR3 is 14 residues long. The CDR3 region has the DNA TGTGCCAGCTCACCCCGGGACAGCCCCTACGAGCAGTACTTC. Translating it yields CASSPRDSPYEQYF. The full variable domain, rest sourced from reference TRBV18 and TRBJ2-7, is NAGVMQNPRHLVRRRGQEARLRCSPMKGHSHVYWYRQLPEEGLKFMVYLQKENIIDESGMPKERFSAEFPKEGPSILRIQQVVRGDSAAYFCASSPRDSPYEQYFGPGTRLTVT.